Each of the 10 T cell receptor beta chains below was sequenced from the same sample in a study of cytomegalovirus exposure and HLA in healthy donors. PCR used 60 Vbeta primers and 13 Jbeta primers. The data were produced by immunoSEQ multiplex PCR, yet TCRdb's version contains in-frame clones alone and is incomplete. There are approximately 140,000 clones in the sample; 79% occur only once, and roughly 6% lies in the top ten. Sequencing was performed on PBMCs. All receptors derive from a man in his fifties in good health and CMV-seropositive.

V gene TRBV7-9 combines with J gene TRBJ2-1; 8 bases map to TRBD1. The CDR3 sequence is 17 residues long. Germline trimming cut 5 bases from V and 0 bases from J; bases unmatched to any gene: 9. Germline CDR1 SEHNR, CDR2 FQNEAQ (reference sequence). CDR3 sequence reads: CASSLSTGDVSYNEQFF. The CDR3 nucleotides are TGTGCCAGCAGCCTTTCGACAGGGGACGTCTCCTACAATGAGCAGTTCTTC.

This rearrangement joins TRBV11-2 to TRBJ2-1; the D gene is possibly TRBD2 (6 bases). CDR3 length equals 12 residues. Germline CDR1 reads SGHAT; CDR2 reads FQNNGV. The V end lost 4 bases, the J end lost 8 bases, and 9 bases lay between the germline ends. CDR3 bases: TGTGCCAGCAGCTACGGGGACTATGAGCAGTTCTTC. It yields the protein CASSYGDYEQFF.

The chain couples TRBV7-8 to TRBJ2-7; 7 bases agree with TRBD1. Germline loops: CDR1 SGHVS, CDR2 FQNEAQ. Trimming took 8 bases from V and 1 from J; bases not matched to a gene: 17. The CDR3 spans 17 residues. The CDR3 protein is CASGSLRTGRFSYEQYF. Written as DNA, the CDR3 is TGTGCCAGCGGGAGCCTCCGGACAGGCCGTTTTTCCTACGAGCAGTACTTC.

CDR3: CASRSKTGHIYGYTF. The DNA for the CDR3 is TGTGCCAGCAGAAGTAAGACCGGACACATCTATGGCTACACCTTC. The V and J genes are TRBV5-6 and TRBJ1-2, with D perhaps matching TRBD1 (5 bases). Between the trimmed V and J ends, which lost 5 bases and 4 bases, there was a span of 18 bases. There are 15 residues in the CDR3. From germline, CDR1 is SGHDT and CDR2 YYEEEE.

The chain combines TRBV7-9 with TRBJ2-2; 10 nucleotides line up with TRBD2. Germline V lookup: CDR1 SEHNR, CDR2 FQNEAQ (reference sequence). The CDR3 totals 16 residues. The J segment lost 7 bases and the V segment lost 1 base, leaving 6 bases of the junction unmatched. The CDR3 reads CASSLGPGLANGELFF. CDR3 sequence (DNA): TGTGCCAGCAGCTTAGGGCCGGGACTAGCGAACGGGGAGCTGTTTTTT.

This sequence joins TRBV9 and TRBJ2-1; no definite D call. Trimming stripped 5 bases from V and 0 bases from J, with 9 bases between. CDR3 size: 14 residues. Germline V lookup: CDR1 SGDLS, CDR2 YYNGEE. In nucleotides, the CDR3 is TGTGCCAGCAGGAGGATTAGCTCCTACAATGAGCAGTTCTTC. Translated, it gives CASRRISSYNEQFF.

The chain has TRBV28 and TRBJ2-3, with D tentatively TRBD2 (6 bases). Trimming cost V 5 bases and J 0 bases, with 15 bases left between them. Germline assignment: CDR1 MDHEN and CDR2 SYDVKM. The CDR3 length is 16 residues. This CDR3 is CASSDVWGESTDTQYF. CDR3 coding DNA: TGTGCCAGCAGTGACGTCTGGGGGGAGAGCACAGATACGCAGTATTTT. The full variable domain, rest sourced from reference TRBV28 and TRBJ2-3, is DVKVTQSSRYLVKRTGEKVFLECVQDMDHENMFWYRQDPGLGLRLIYFSYDVKMKEKGDIPEGYSVSREKKERFSLILESASTNQTSMYLCASSDVWGESTDTQYFGPGTRLTVL.

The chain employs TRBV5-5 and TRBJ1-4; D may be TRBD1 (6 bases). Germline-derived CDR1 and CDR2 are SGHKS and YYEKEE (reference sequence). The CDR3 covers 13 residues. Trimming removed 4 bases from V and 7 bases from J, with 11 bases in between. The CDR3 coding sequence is TGTGCCAGCAGCCCTGGGACATCTGAAAAACTGTTTTTT. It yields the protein CASSPGTSEKLFF.

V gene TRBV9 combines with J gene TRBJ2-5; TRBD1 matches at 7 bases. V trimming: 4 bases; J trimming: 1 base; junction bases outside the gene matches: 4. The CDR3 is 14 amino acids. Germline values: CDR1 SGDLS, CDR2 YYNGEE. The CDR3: CASSPAGGQETQYF. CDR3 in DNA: TGTGCCAGCAGCCCGGCAGGGGGCCAAGAGACCCAGTACTTC.

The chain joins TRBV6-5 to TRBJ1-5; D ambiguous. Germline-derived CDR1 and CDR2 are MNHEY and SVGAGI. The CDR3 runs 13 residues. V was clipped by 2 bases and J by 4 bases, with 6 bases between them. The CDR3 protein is CASSYTQNQPQHF. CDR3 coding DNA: TGTGCCAGCAGTTACACGCAGAATCAGCCCCAGCATTTT.